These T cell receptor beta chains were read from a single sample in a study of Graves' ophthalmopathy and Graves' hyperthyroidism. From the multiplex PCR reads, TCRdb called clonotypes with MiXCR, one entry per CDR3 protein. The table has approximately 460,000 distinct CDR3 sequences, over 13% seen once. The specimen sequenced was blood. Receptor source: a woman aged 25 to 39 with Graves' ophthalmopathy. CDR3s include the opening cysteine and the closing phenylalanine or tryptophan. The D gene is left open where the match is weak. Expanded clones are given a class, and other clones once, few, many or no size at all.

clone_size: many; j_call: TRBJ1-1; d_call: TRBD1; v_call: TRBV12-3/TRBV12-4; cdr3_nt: TGTGCCAGCAGTTTACCGGGACAGGGGGTTACTGAAGCTTTCTTT; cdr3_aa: CASSLPGQGVTEAFF
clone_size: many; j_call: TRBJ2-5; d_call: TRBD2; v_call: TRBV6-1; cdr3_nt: TGTGCCAGCAGTCCAGTGGGGGTAGCGGGACTCCAAGAGACCCAGTACTTC; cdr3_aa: CASSPVGVAGLQETQYF
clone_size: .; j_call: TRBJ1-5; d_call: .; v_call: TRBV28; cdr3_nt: TGTGCCAGCAGTCCCCAAGGGTCAGGGCAGCCCCAGCATTTT; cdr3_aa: CASSPQGSGQPQHF
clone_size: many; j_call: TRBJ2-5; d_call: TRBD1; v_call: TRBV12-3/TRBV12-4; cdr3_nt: TGTGCCAGCAGCCCATCACAGGGGGCAGAGACCCAGTACTTC; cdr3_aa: CASSPSQGAETQYF
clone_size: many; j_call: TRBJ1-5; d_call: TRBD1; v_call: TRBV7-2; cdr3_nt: TGTGCCAGCAGCCTTGACAGGGGTTATCAGCCCCAGCATTTT; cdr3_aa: CASSLDRGYQPQHF
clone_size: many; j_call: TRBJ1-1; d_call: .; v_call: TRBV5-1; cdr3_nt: TGCGCCAGCAGCTCCTTTAGGAACACTGAAGCTTTCTTT; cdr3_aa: CASSSFRNTEAFF
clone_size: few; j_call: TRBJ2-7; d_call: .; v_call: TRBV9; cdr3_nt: TGTGCCAGCAGCGCCACTAGCAGGGGCTCCTACGAGCAGTACTTC; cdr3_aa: CASSATSRGSYEQYF
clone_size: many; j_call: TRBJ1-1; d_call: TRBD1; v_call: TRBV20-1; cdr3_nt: TGCAGTGCTAAACTACCGACAGGGATGAACACTGAAGCTTTCTTT; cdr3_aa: CSAKLPTGMNTEAFF
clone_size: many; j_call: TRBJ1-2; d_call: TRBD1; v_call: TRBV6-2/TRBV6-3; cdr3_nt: TGTGCCAGCCTTTCCGACAGGGACCCTGGCTACACCTTC; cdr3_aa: CASLSDRDPGYTF
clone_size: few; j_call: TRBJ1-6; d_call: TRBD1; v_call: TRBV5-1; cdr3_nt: TGCGCCAGCAGCGATGGGGACAGGGTTGAAATGCTCCTCCACTTT; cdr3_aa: CASSDGDRVEMLLHF
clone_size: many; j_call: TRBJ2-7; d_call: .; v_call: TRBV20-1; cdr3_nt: TGCAGTGCTAGAGATGACAGGCCATACGAGCAGTACTTC; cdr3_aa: CSARDDRPYEQYF
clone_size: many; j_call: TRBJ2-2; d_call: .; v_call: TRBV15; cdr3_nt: TGTGCCACCAGCAGAGGGGGCAACGGGGAGCTGTTTTTT; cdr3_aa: CATSRGGNGELFF
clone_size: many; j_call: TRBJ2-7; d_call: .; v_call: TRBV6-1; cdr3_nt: TGTGCCAGCAGCGAGAACCTCTCCTACGAGCAGTACTTC; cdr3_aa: CASSENLSYEQYF
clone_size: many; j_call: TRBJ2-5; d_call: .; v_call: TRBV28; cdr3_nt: TGTGCCAGCAGTTTATCCTACCTTCAAGAGACCCAGTACTTC; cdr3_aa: CASSLSYLQETQYF
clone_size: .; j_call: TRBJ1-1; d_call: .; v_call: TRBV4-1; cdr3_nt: TGCGCCAGCAGCCAAGGTAGGAGGGGGAGCACTGAAGCTTTCTTT; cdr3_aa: CASSQGRRGSTEAFF
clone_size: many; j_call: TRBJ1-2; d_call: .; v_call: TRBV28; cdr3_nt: TGTGCCAGCAGTCGACAGGACTATGGCTACACCTTC; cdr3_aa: CASSRQDYGYTF
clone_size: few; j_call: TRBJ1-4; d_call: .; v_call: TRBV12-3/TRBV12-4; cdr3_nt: TGTGCCAGCAGCCGCCGCCAGGGTAATACTAATGAAAAACTGTTTTTT; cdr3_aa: CASSRRQGNTNEKLFF
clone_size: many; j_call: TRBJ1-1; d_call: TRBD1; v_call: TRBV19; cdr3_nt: TGTGCCAGTAGTGCGTACAGGGGCTACAACACTGAAGCTTTCTTT; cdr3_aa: CASSAYRGYNTEAFF
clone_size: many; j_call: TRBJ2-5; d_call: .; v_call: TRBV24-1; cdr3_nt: TGTGCCACCAGTCAGGGGATGGGAGAGACCCAGTACTTC; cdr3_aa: CATSQGMGETQYF
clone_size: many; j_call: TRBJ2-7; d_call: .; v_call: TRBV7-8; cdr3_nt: TGTGCCAGCAGCTGGGCTGGCAGGGGTCACGAGCAGTACTTC; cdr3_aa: CASSWAGRGHEQYF
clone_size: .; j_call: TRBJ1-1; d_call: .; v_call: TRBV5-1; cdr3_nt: TGCGCCAGCAGCTTCGGCCGTAACCTTATCGAAGCTTTCTTT; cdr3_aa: CASSFGRNLIEAFF
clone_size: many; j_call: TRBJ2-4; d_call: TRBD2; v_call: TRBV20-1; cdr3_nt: TGCAGTGCTCCACTAGCGGACCTAGCCAAAAACATTAAGTACTTC; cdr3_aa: CSAPLADLAKNIKYF
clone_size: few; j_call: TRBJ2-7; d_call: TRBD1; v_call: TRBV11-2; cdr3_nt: TGTGCCAGCAGCCGCCCCGGGACAGGGGGCCCCTTATTAGGTCACGAGCAGTACTTC; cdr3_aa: CASSRPGTGGPLLGHEQYF
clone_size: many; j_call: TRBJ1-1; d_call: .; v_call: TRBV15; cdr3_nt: TGTGCCACCAGCAGAGAGCTGCTGGGACCGCTCTCTGAAGCTTTCTTT; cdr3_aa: CATSRELLGPLSEAFF
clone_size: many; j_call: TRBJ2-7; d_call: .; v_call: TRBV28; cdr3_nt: TGTGCCAGCAGTCTCTACAGGGCTCAGCAGTACTTC; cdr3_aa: CASSLYRAQQYF
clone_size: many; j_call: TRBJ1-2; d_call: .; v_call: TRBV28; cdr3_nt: TGTGCCAGCAGTTCTGGGGGGCAAAACTATGGCTACACCTTC; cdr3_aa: CASSSGGQNYGYTF
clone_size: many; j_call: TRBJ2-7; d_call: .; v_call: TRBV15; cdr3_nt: TGTGCCACCAGCAGAGATTTCGGGGGCGAGCAGTACTTC; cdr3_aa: CATSRDFGGEQYF
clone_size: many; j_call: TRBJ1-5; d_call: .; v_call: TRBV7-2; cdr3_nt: TGTGCCAGCAGCCGAGCGCTTCAGCCCCAGCATTTT; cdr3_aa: CASSRALQPQHF
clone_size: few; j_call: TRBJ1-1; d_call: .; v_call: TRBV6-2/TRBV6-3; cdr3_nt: TGTGCCAGCAGTGGGGACCGGGGCCGACTACGGAGCACTGAAGCTTTCTTT; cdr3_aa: CASSGDRGRLRSTEAFF
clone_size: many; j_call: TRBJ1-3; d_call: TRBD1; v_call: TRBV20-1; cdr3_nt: TGCAGTGCTAGCAGGGGGCGCAGAGACACCATATATTTT; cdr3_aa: CSASRGRRDTIYF
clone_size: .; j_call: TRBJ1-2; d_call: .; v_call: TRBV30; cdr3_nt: TGTGCCTGGAGGCGAGTCACAGGGAACTATGGCTACACCTTC; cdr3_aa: CAWRRVTGNYGYTF
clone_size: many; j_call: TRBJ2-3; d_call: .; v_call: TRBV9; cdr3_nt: TGTGCCAGCAGCTCCTCCGGGACTAGCACAGATACGCAGTATTTT; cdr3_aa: CASSSSGTSTDTQYF
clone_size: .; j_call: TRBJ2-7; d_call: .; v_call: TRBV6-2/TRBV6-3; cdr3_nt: TGTGCCAGCAGGTGGGGACAATCTGCCTACGAGCAGTACTTC; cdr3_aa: CASRWGQSAYEQYF
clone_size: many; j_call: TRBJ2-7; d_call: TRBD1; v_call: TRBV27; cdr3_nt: TGTGCCAGCAGTCTACGACAGGGGGCGGGCGGGCAGTACTTC; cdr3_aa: CASSLRQGAGGQYF
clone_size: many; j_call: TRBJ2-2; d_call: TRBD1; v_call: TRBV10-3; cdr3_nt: TGTGCCATCAGTGCGGACAGGGGCTCCGGGGAGCTGTTTTTT; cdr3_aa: CAISADRGSGELFF
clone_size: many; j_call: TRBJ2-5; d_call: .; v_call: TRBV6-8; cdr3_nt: TGTGCCAGCAACAAACTACTAGCAGCTGAGGAGACCCAGTACTTC; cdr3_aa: CASNKLLAAEETQYF
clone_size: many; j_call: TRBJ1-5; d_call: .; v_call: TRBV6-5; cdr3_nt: TGTGCCAGCAGCGGACAGACTAGCAATCAGCCCCAGCATTTT; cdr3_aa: CASSGQTSNQPQHF
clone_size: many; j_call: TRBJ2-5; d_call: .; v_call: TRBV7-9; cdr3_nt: TGTGCCAGCACCCTCCAAGAGACCCAGTACTTC; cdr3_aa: CASTLQETQYF
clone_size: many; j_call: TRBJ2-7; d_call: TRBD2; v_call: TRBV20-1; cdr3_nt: TGCAGTGCTTCTCGCAGCGGGAGGTTCGACGAGCAGTACTTC; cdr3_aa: CSASRSGRFDEQYF
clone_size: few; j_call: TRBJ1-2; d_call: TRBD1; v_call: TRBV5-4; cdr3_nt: TGTGCCAGCAGCTCTTTCGGACAGGGTTATGGCTACACCTTC; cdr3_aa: CASSSFGQGYGYTF
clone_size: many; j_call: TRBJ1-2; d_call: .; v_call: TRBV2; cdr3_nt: TGTGCCAGCACCCAAGCGGGGGGCCATGGCTACACCTTC; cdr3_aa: CASTQAGGHGYTF
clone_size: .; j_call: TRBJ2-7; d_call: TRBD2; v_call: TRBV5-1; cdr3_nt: TGCGCCAGCAGCCCGTGGGGGGGGAACTACGAGCAGTACTTC; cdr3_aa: CASSPWGGNYEQYF
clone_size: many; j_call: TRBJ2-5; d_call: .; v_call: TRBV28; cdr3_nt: TGTGCCAGCAGCTGGACCTTAGGCCACGAAGAGACCCAGTACTTC; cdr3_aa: CASSWTLGHEETQYF
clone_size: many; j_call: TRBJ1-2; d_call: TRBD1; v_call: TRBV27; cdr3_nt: TGTGCCAGCAGCCGCAGGGGGGCCAGCGGTAACTATGGCTACACCTTC; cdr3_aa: CASSRRGASGNYGYTF
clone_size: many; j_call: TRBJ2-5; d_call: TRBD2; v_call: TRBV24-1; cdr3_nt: TGTGCCACCAGTGATGTAGCGGGAGCCCAAGAGACCCAGTACTTC; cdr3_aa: CATSDVAGAQETQYF
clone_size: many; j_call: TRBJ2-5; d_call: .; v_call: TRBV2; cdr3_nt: TGTGCCAGCAGTGAAGCGTTCTGGAGTGGGGGCCAAGAGACCCAGTACTTC; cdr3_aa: CASSEAFWSGGQETQYF
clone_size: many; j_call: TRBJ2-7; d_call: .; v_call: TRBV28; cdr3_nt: TGTGCCAGCAGGATGGGTGGGGGATCCCCCTACGAGCAGTACTTC; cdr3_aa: CASRMGGGSPYEQYF
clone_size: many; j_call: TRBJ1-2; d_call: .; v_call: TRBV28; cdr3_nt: TGTGCCAGCAGTTTGTCGGGGGCGGACTATGGCTACACCTTC; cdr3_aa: CASSLSGADYGYTF
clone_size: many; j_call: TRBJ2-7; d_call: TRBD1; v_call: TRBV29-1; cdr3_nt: TGCAGCGTCGGGACAGACTACGAGCAGTACTTC; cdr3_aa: CSVGTDYEQYF
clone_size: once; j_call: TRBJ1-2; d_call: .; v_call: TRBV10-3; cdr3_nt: TGTGCCATCAGTGAGTCCTCACAGATTGGAGGATACACCTTC; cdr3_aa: CAISESSQIGGYTF
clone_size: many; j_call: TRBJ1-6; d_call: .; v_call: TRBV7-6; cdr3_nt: TGTGCCAGCAGCCCGCAGGGAGGGCATTTCTCCTATAATTCACCCCTCCACTTT; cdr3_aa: CASSPQGGHFSYNSPLHF
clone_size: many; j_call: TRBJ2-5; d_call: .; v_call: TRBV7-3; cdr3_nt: TGTGCCAGCAGCCCCTTGTCACACAACCAAGAGACCCAGTACTTC; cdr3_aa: CASSPLSHNQETQYF
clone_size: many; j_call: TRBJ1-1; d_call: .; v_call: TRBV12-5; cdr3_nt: TGTGCTAGTGGTAACCGGACTCTTAGCGCTGAAGCTTTCTTT; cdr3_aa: CASGNRTLSAEAFF
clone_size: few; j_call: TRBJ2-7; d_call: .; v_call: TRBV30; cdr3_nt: TGTGCCTGGAAGATAGAGACAGGCAGCTCCTACGAGCAGTACTTC; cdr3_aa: CAWKIETGSSYEQYF